This T cell receptor (beta chain) derives from a study of T cells after yellow fever vaccination. Background on the study: Fractions low in cell number were prepared with SMART-Seq v4 Ultra Low Input.

This clonotype occurred many times. Its antigen remains unknown. Study-wide results and limits: In post-booster samples, most primary-vaccination clones reappeared (about 96% CD4, over 70% CD8). A weaker secondary response peaked on day 5, the primary on day 15.

The CDR3 loop spans 13 amino acids. Trimming pared 4 bases from V and 7 bases from J, leaving 11 bases between. Germline loops: CDR1 SGHNT, CDR2 YYREEE (reference sequence). Synthesis of TCR cDNA relied on 5'RACE template switching, which attached a universal primer site and UMIs. TCRdb re-called the 5' RACE reads with MiXCR, one entry per CDR3 protein. The repertoire holds about 220,000 distinct CDR3 sequences, with more than 3% as singletons. The sequence derives from a man aged 18-30 years who received the YFV17D yellow fever vaccine. The V call is TRBV5-4, the J call TRBJ2-2, with D uncertain. The sequencing used CD4+ T cells sorted from PBMCs, collected 10 days after the yellow fever booster vaccination. The CDR3 sequence is CASSTSRGGELFF. As DNA, the CDR3 is TGTGCCAGCAGCACCAGCAGAGGCGGGGAGCTGTTTTTT.